Shown below are 22 T cell receptor beta chains from a single sample sequenced in a study of blood T cell repertoires in COVID-19. Repertoires were generated with immunoSEQ multiplex PCR, while TCRdb's copy carries only in-frame clones and drops some. The table has about 410,000 clones, roughly 89% seen once. Sequenced input: peripheral blood. These receptors originate from a woman under 40 with active or convalescent COVID-19.

CDR3 sequence: CASSPRLASSYNEQFF. DNA of the CDR3: TGTGCCAGCAGTCCCCGATTAGCGAGCTCCTACAATGAGCAGTTCTTC. The V gene is TRBV6-4, the J gene TRBJ2-1; D possibly corresponds to TRBD2 (5 bases). The CDR3 has 16 amino acids. Germline CDR1 and CDR2: MRHNA and SNTAGT. Deletions cut 5 bases from V and 0 bases from J, with 14 bases between.

CDR3 sequence (DNA): TGTGCCTGGAGCGACGAAGGGGGAGCGGGAGGTTGGGAGCAGTACTTC. This gives the protein CAWSDEGGAGGWEQYF. The chain has TRBV30 and TRBJ2-7; 9 positions agree with TRBD2. This CDR3 is built from 16 residues. Germline trimming cut 3 bases from V and 7 bases from J; bases unmatched to any gene: 16. CDR1 and CDR2 (germline): GTSNPN, SVGIG (reference sequence).

This rearrangement joins TRBV6-5 to TRBJ1-1, with 9 nucleotides matching TRBD1. Per the germline V gene, CDR1 is MNHEY and CDR2 is SVGAGI. After removal of 2 bases from V and 9 bases from J, the junction contained 7 bases not matched to a gene. The CDR3 extends over 14 amino acids. The CDR3 loop is CASSYGTGRPQAFF. The CDR3 DNA reads TGTGCCAGCAGTTACGGGACAGGGAGGCCCCAAGCTTTCTTT.

Here the CDR3 reads CASSQQILGRGGYNEQFF. CDR3 in DNA: TGTGCCAGCAGCCAACAAATACTTGGTCGGGGGGGATACAATGAGCAGTTCTTC. The chain is built from TRBV3-1 (or the pseudogene TRBV3-2) and TRBJ2-1; 8 bases line up with TRBD2. V lost 2 bases, J lost 4 bases, and 13 bases stayed unmatched. The CDR3 is 18 residues long. The germline gives CDR1 LGHDT, CDR2 YNNKEL (reference sequence).

The rearrangement uses TRBV30 and TRBJ1-4; D call uncertain. V shed 8 bases and J shed 4 bases, with 20 bases lying between them. Germline assignment: CDR1 GTSNPN and CDR2 SVGIG (reference sequence). The length of the CDR3 is 15 residues. Here the CDR3 reads CAGHPHGADNEKLFF. CDR3 in DNA: TGTGCCGGCCACCCCCACGGCGCGGATAATGAAAAACTGTTTTTT.

The J gene is TRBJ1-4, the V gene TRBV28, with D perhaps TRBD1 (5 bases). Germline CDR1 reads MDHEN; CDR2 reads SYDVKM. Trimming took off 1 base at V and 4 bases at J, with 13 bases between the two ends. This CDR3 spans 16 amino acids. The CDR3 is CASSLFWGPGNEKLFF. The CDR3 DNA sequence: TGTGCCAGCAGTTTATTCTGGGGCCCGGGTAATGAAAAACTGTTTTTT.

The chain links TRBV12-3 or TRBV12-4 to TRBJ1-5; D unclear. The CDR3 loop spans 13 amino acids. V was pared by 4 bases and J by 5 bases, with 9 bases between. The chain's CDR3 is CASSWSGDQPQHF. Here the CDR3 DNA reads TGTGCCAGCAGTTGGAGCGGGGATCAGCCCCAGCATTTT.

The chain joins TRBV6-1 to TRBJ2-7; 15 bases match TRBD2. From germline, CDR1 is MNHNS and CDR2 SASEGT. This CDR3 contains 19 residues. The V and J ends lost 0 bases and 1 base, in that order; junction bases with no gene match: 7. In nucleotides, the CDR3 is TGTGCCAGCAGTGAAGCCCCCGGGACTAGCGGGAGGCTTTCCTACGAGCAGTACTTC. Encoded protein: CASSEAPGTSGRLSYEQYF.

The chain couples TRBV5-8 to TRBJ2-5; 8 nucleotides agree with TRBD2. This CDR3 spans 15 amino acids. The V gene end was trimmed by 4 bases and the J gene end by 3 bases; junction bases not matched to a gene: 8. Germline assignment: CDR1 SGHTS and CDR2 YDEGEE. CDR3 amino acids: CASSTGTRKKETQYF. As DNA, the CDR3 is TGTGCCAGCAGCACCGGGACTAGGAAGAAAGAGACCCAGTACTTC. The entire variable domain, with the rest obtained from reference TRBV5-8 and TRBJ2-5, is as follows: EAGVTQSPTHLIKTRGQQATLRCSPISGHTSVYWYQQALGLGLQFLLWYDEGEERNRGNFPPRFSGRQFPNYSSELNVNALELEDSALYLCASSTGTRKKETQYFGPGTRLLVL.

A single count supports this clone. One end of the junction varies from germline; a read error may be responsible. The chain employs TRBV14 and TRBJ2-3, with TRBD2 matching over 9 bases. Germline V gene lookup returns CDR1 SGHDN and CDR2 FVKESK. CDR3 length: 16 amino acids. DNA for the CDR3: TGTGCCAGCAGCCAAGATCGGGGGACTAGCATAGATACGCAGTATTTT. Its protein product is CASSQDRGTSIDTQYF.

The chain uses TRBV6-6 and TRBJ1-6; D perhaps matches TRBD1 (5 bases). The CDR3 is 14 residues long. V lost 2 bases and J 10 bases, leaving 12 bases between the germline ends. Germline CDR1 is MNHNY and CDR2 is SVGAGI (reference sequence). As DNA, the CDR3 is TGTGCCAGCAGTTACAGCGGGACGGAGTCACCCCTCCACTTT. Translation gives CASSYSGTESPLHF.

CDR3 protein: CASSTGGASSVEGNTIYF. CDR3 DNA sequence: TGCGCCAGCAGTACAGGGGGAGCGAGCTCTGTGGAAGGAAACACCATATATTTT. The chain joins TRBV10-2 to TRBJ1-3; 8 bases are a match to TRBD1. The CDR3 runs to 18 residues. The V gene end was trimmed by 5 bases and the J gene end by 4 bases; junction bases not matched to a gene: 16. CDR1 is WSHSY, CDR2 SAAADI, per germline.

The chain employs TRBV2 and TRBJ1-1, with 10 bases aligning to TRBD1. The V segment lost 8 bases and the J segment 2 bases; nucleotides outside the gene matches: 11. The CDR3 runs to 16 residues. The germline V gene has CDR1 SNHLY and CDR2 FYNNEI. The CDR3 bases are TGTGCCAGCTCGGGACCGGGACAGGGGATAAACACTGAAGCTTTCTTT. The encoded protein is CASSGPGQGINTEAFF.

This clone was counted a single time. The chain uses TRBV11-2 and TRBJ2-5, with D perhaps TRBD1 (5 bases). Trimming cost V 0 bases and J 7 bases, with 9 bases left between them. Germline assignment: CDR1 SGHAT and CDR2 FQNNGV. CDR3 length: 13 amino acids. CDR3 loop: CASSLDVQGTQYF. DNA of the CDR3: TGTGCCAGCAGCTTAGATGTGCAGGGGACCCAGTACTTC.

The rearrangement links TRBV12-3 or TRBV12-4 to TRBJ1-5; TRBD1 might be the D (6 bases). The CDR3 contains 13 residues. Trimming cost V 6 bases and J 4 bases, with 10 bases left between them. The CDR3 DNA reads as TGTGCCAGCAGCTCGGGACAAAATCAGCCCCAGCATTTT. Its translation is CASSSGQNQPQHF.

The sample holds a few counts of this clone. V is TRBV2 and J is TRBJ2-1, with 8 bases that match TRBD1. The junction had 13 bases not matched to a gene; V was cut back by 5 bases and J by 7 bases. The CDR3 loop spans 16 amino acids. Germline V gene lookup returns CDR1 SNHLY and CDR2 FYNNEI. The CDR3: CASSSRGLAGLNEQFF. The DNA for the CDR3 is TGTGCCAGCAGTAGCAGGGGGCTGGCGGGCTTGAATGAGCAGTTCTTC.

This clone occurred a few times. The sample has other DNA sequences that encode this CDR3 too. The J gene is TRBJ1-1, the V gene TRBV7-2, with D tentatively TRBD1 (5 bases). Between the trimmed V and J ends, which lost 6 bases and 1 base, there was a span of 9 bases. Germline V gives CDR1 SGHTA, CDR2 FQGNSA. CDR3 size: 13 residues. CDR3 sequence (DNA): TGTGCCAGCAGACCTACAGGGAACACTGAAGCTTTCTTT. It codes for CASRPTGNTEAFF. Filled out from reference TRBV7-2 and TRBJ1-1, the complete variable domain reads GAGVSQSPSNKVTEKGKDVELRCDPISGHTALYWYRQSLGQGLEFLIYFQGNSAPDKSGLPSDRFSAERTGGSVSTLTIQRTQQEDSAVYLCASRPTGNTEAFFGQGTRLTVV.

The chain joins TRBV6-6 to TRBJ1-2; 7 bases align to TRBD1. The CDR3 extends over 16 amino acids. J was trimmed by 8 bases and V by 7 bases; bases with no gene match: 19. Germline values: CDR1 MNHNY, CDR2 SVGAGI (reference sequence). Written as DNA, the CDR3 is TGTGCCAGCAAGACCTCGACAGGGAAGGGGCTAGCGGGCTACACCTTC. Its translation is CASKTSTGKGLAGYTF.

This chain uses TRBV7-2 with TRBJ1-2, with TRBD1 matching 10 bases. CDR1 SGHTA and CDR2 FQGNSA come from the germline V gene. CDR3 length: 16 residues. V trimming: 3 bases; J trimming: 7 bases; junction bases outside the gene matches: 11. CDR3 in amino acids: CASSFNPGTGEGGYTF. The CDR3 DNA reads TGTGCCAGCAGCTTCAACCCCGGGACAGGGGAAGGTGGCTACACCTTC.

V gene TRBV19 combines with J gene TRBJ2-7; 9 bases map to TRBD2. The V gene's germline CDR1 is LNHDA and CDR2 SQIVND (reference sequence). CDR3 length: 15 amino acids. After removal of 0 bases from V and 4 bases from J, the junction contained 4 bases not matched to a gene. CDR3 sequence: CASSIEGLATYEQYF. CDR3 in DNA: TGTGCCAGTAGTATAGAAGGACTAGCGACTTACGAGCAGTACTTC.

The chain links TRBV2 to TRBJ2-3; the D is unclear. Trimming removed 7 bases at V and 6 bases at J, with 14 bases between. The V gene's germline CDR1 is SNHLY and CDR2 FYNNEI. The CDR3 extends over 13 amino acids. Written as DNA, the CDR3 is TGTGCCAGCATCGGAGCCCAGTCGGATACGCAGTATTTT. Amino acids: CASIGAQSDTQYF.

V and J are TRBV19 and TRBJ2-7; D gene unclear. Germline CDR1 and CDR2: LNHDA and SQIVND (reference sequence). The CDR3 has 13 amino acids. The germline V and J ends were trimmed by 1 base and 2 bases, with 6 bases remaining between them. The CDR3 sequence is CASSIGDTYEQYF. The CDR3 DNA follows: TGTGCCAGTAGTATAGGTGACACCTACGAGCAGTACTTC.